These T cell receptor beta chains were read from a single sample in a study of T cell repertoires in cytomegalovirus infection. Via MiXCR, TCRdb re-called the reads, giving one row per CDR3 protein. The sample consists of 400,000 to 550,000 distinct CDR3 sequences, about 11% of them appearing once. The material sequenced was PBMCs. These receptors were collected from a human donor in good health (CMV status not recorded). Some clones in this sample may be carry-over from other donors' samples. Each CDR3 is given with its conserved first and last residue. D genes are given only for firm matches. The size field is filled for only some rows; it gives once, few, many or a size class.

V gene: TRBV19
CDR3 length: 14
clone size: many
J gene: TRBJ2-2
D gene: TRBD2
CDR3 DNA: TGTGCCAGTACTAGCGGCGGTAACACCGGGGAGCTGTTTTTT
CDR3 protein: CASTSGGNTGELFF

V gene: TRBV7-8
CDR3 length: 16
clone size: many
J gene: TRBJ2-5
D gene: NA
CDR3 DNA: TGTGCCAGCAGCTTAGATGTTCCGGGGCGGGAAGAGACCCAGTACTTC
CDR3 protein: CASSLDVPGREETQYF

V gene: TRBV4-2
CDR3 length: 15
clone size: few
J gene: TRBJ2-1
D gene: TRBD2
CDR3 DNA: TGTGCCAGCAGCCAAGAGGGACTAGCGCGAACCGAGCAGTTCTTC
CDR3 protein: CASSQEGLARTEQFF

V gene: TRBV6-2/TRBV6-3
CDR3 length: 18
clone size: many
J gene: TRBJ2-4
D gene: TRBD1
CDR3 DNA: TGTGCCAGCAGTCGTCCCGGGACAGGGGTTGAGGCCAAAAACATTCAGTACTTC
CDR3 protein: CASSRPGTGVEAKNIQYF

V gene: TRBV9
CDR3 length: 15
clone size: few
J gene: TRBJ1-2
D gene: NA
CDR3 DNA: TGTGCCAGCAGCGTAGGATCGGGTTACCTTTATGGCTACACCTTC
CDR3 protein: CASSVGSGYLYGYTF

V gene: TRBV27
CDR3 length: 17
clone size: many
J gene: TRBJ1-5
D gene: TRBD1
CDR3 DNA: TGTGCCAGCAGCCGCTATAGTGCGGGACAGTCAAGTCAGCCCCAGCATTTT
CDR3 protein: CASSRYSAGQSSQPQHF

V gene: TRBV7-3
CDR3 length: 15
clone size: few
J gene: TRBJ2-1
D gene: TRBD2
CDR3 DNA: TGTGCCAGCAGCTCCACTAGCGGGAGGTTTAATGAGCAGTTCTTC
CDR3 protein: CASSSTSGRFNEQFF

V gene: TRBV7-3
CDR3 length: 15
clone size: many
J gene: TRBJ2-1
D gene: TRBD2
CDR3 DNA: TGTGCCAGCAGCTTAACGGGACTAGTTCTCAATGAGCAGTTCTTC
CDR3 protein: CASSLTGLVLNEQFF

V gene: TRBV11-2
CDR3 length: 13
clone size: NA
J gene: TRBJ2-2
D gene: NA
CDR3 DNA: TGTGCCAGCAGCTTGCCGGGGCCCGGGGAGCTGTTTTTT
CDR3 protein: CASSLPGPGELFF

V gene: TRBV18
CDR3 length: 15
clone size: many
J gene: TRBJ1-1
D gene: NA
CDR3 DNA: TGTGCCAGCTCACTAGGTCCGGGCCAGGAAACTGAAGCTTTCTTT
CDR3 protein: CASSLGPGQETEAFF

V gene: TRBV20-1
CDR3 length: 12
clone size: few
J gene: TRBJ1-3
D gene: NA
CDR3 DNA: TGCAGTGCCCGTTGGTCTGGAAACACCATATATTTT
CDR3 protein: CSARWSGNTIYF

V gene: TRBV7-2
CDR3 length: 14
clone size: many
J gene: TRBJ2-4
D gene: NA
CDR3 DNA: TGTGCCAGCAGCTTAATGGCCTTAATGGACATTCAGTACTTC
CDR3 protein: CASSLMALMDIQYF

V gene: TRBV7-8
CDR3 length: 14
clone size: many
J gene: TRBJ1-1
D gene: TRBD1
CDR3 DNA: TGTGCCAGCAGACTACAGGGGGCGATTACTGAAGCTTTCTTT
CDR3 protein: CASRLQGAITEAFF

V gene: TRBV4-1
CDR3 length: 15
clone size: many
J gene: TRBJ2-3
D gene: TRBD2
CDR3 DNA: TGCGCCAGCAGCCAAGGACTAGCGGGAGGGGATACGCAGTATTTT
CDR3 protein: CASSQGLAGGDTQYF

V gene: TRBV19
CDR3 length: 14
clone size: many
J gene: TRBJ1-5
D gene: TRBD1
CDR3 DNA: TGTGCCAGTCGACAGGGGTATAGCAATCAGCCCCAGCATTTT
CDR3 protein: CASRQGYSNQPQHF

V gene: TRBV11-3
CDR3 length: 13
clone size: many
J gene: TRBJ2-2
D gene: NA
CDR3 DNA: TGTGCCAGCAGCCCAGCGGAGTCCGGGGAGCTGTTTTTT
CDR3 protein: CASSPAESGELFF

V gene: TRBV24-1
CDR3 length: 15
clone size: NA
J gene: TRBJ2-1
D gene: NA
CDR3 DNA: TGTGCCACCAGTGATTTTGCCCCAGGAGGGCTTGAGCAGTTCTTC
CDR3 protein: CATSDFAPGGLEQFF

V gene: TRBV19
CDR3 length: 13
clone size: few
J gene: TRBJ2-5
D gene: NA
CDR3 DNA: TGTGCCAGTAGTCTCTACTTACAAGAGACCCAGTACTTC
CDR3 protein: CASSLYLQETQYF

V gene: TRBV10-3
CDR3 length: 18
clone size: many
J gene: TRBJ2-1
D gene: TRBD2
CDR3 DNA: TGTGCCATCAGTCATGGGACTAGCGGGAGGGCTGCCTACAATGAGCAGTTCTTC
CDR3 protein: CAISHGTSGRAAYNEQFF

V gene: TRBV20-1
CDR3 length: 16
clone size: NA
J gene: TRBJ2-1
D gene: NA
CDR3 DNA: TGCAGTGCTAGGGGCTACAATCCCGACTCCTACAATGAGCAGTTCTTC
CDR3 protein: CSARGYNPDSYNEQFF

V gene: TRBV25-1
CDR3 length: 14
clone size: many
J gene: TRBJ1-2
D gene: NA
CDR3 DNA: TGTGCCAGCAGTTGGGGGGTCCATAACTATGGCTACACCTTC
CDR3 protein: CASSWGVHNYGYTF

V gene: TRBV19
CDR3 length: 14
clone size: many
J gene: TRBJ1-1
D gene: NA
CDR3 DNA: TGTGCCAGTAGTAGACAGAACCGGGACACTGAAGCTTTCTTT
CDR3 protein: CASSRQNRDTEAFF

V gene: TRBV20-1
CDR3 length: 15
clone size: few
J gene: TRBJ2-3
D gene: TRBD2
CDR3 DNA: TGCAGTGCTAGAGCTAGCGGGAGGGCCGCAGATACGCAGTATTTT
CDR3 protein: CSARASGRAADTQYF

V gene: TRBV20-1
CDR3 length: 16
clone size: once
J gene: TRBJ2-5
D gene: TRBD2
CDR3 DNA: TGCAGTGCTAGAGATCCTAGCGGGAGGGCTGAAAAGACCCAGTACTTC
CDR3 protein: CSARDPSGRAEKTQYF

V gene: TRBV19
CDR3 length: 15
clone size: many
J gene: TRBJ2-5
D gene: NA
CDR3 DNA: TGTGCCAGTGGTCCGGCGGGGTACCCACAAGAGACCCAGTACTTC
CDR3 protein: CASGPAGYPQETQYF

V gene: TRBV9
CDR3 length: 15
clone size: NA
J gene: TRBJ1-5
D gene: NA
CDR3 DNA: TGTGCCAGCAGCGTAGGTCAGGTCCCCGATCAGCCCCAGCATTTT
CDR3 protein: CASSVGQVPDQPQHF

V gene: TRBV19
CDR3 length: 14
clone size: many
J gene: TRBJ2-2
D gene: TRBD1
CDR3 DNA: TGTGCCAGTGCCGGGACAGGGGCGGCCGGGGAGCTGTTTTTT
CDR3 protein: CASAGTGAAGELFF

V gene: TRBV27
CDR3 length: 13
clone size: many
J gene: TRBJ2-3
D gene: NA
CDR3 DNA: TGTGCCAGCAGTTCCATACTAGAAGATACGCAGTATTTT
CDR3 protein: CASSSILEDTQYF

V gene: TRBV19
CDR3 length: 16
clone size: many
J gene: TRBJ2-5
D gene: TRBD1
CDR3 DNA: TGTGCCAGTAGTGCCCGGGACAGGGTGTACCAAGAGACCCAGTACTTC
CDR3 protein: CASSARDRVYQETQYF

V gene: TRBV6-1
CDR3 length: 16
clone size: many
J gene: TRBJ1-5
D gene: TRBD1
CDR3 DNA: TGTGCCAGCAGTGAACCGACAGGGAAACCCAATCAGCCCCAGCATTTT
CDR3 protein: CASSEPTGKPNQPQHF

V gene: TRBV11-3
CDR3 length: 18
clone size: many
J gene: TRBJ2-2
D gene: TRBD1
CDR3 DNA: TGTGCCAGCAGCCCCGGGACAGGGGGAAACGCTGCCACCGGGGAGCTGTTTTTT
CDR3 protein: CASSPGTGGNAATGELFF

V gene: TRBV20-1
CDR3 length: 14
clone size: many
J gene: TRBJ2-5
D gene: TRBD2
CDR3 DNA: TGCAGTGCTAGAAGGGCTAGCGGGCAAGAGACCCAGTACTTC
CDR3 protein: CSARRASGQETQYF

V gene: TRBV28
CDR3 length: 16
clone size: many
J gene: TRBJ2-7
D gene: NA
CDR3 DNA: TGTGCCAGCAGACCGCGTATGATTACGGCGTCCTACGAGCAGTACTTC
CDR3 protein: CASRPRMITASYEQYF

V gene: TRBV5-6
CDR3 length: 14
clone size: NA
J gene: TRBJ1-5
D gene: NA
CDR3 DNA: TGTGCCAGCAGTGCCCAGGGGATCAATCAGCCCCAGCATTTT
CDR3 protein: CASSAQGINQPQHF

V gene: TRBV28
CDR3 length: 16
clone size: NA
J gene: TRBJ1-6
D gene: TRBD1
CDR3 DNA: TGTGCCAGCAGTCCAAACAGGGGGGTCGGTAATTCACCCCTCCACTTT
CDR3 protein: CASSPNRGVGNSPLHF

V gene: TRBV11-2
CDR3 length: 16
clone size: many
J gene: TRBJ1-4
D gene: NA
CDR3 DNA: TGTGCCAGCAGCACTGGGGGAGACAGTTTTAATGAAAAACTGTTTTTT
CDR3 protein: CASSTGGDSFNEKLFF

V gene: TRBV10-3
CDR3 length: 15
clone size: NA
J gene: TRBJ1-1
D gene: TRBD1
CDR3 DNA: TGTGCCATGAGAGAGTCCGGGACAGGGATCACTGAAGCTTTCTTT
CDR3 protein: CAMRESGTGITEAFF

V gene: TRBV5-1
CDR3 length: 16
clone size: many
J gene: TRBJ2-1
D gene: NA
CDR3 DNA: TGCGCCAGCAGCTTGCAGGGTTTGGCGAAAGCGGACGAGCAGTTCTTC
CDR3 protein: CASSLQGLAKADEQFF

V gene: TRBV6-6
CDR3 length: 14
clone size: many
J gene: TRBJ2-7
D gene: TRBD2
CDR3 DNA: TGTGCCAGCAGTTATCCCGGGGGGGCATACGAGCAGTACTTC
CDR3 protein: CASSYPGGAYEQYF

V gene: TRBV29-1
CDR3 length: 14
clone size: NA
J gene: TRBJ2-1
D gene: TRBD1
CDR3 DNA: TGCAGCGTTGGCGGACAGGGGAATCGCAATGAGCAGTTCTTC
CDR3 protein: CSVGGQGNRNEQFF

V gene: TRBV30
CDR3 length: 15
clone size: NA
J gene: TRBJ1-1
D gene: TRBD1
CDR3 DNA: TGTGCCTGGACGAAAGGGACAGCGCTGAACACTGAAGCTTTCTTT
CDR3 protein: CAWTKGTALNTEAFF

V gene: TRBV19
CDR3 length: 14
clone size: many
J gene: TRBJ1-1
D gene: TRBD1
CDR3 DNA: TGTGCCAGTAGTATTACAGGGGCCAACACTGAAGCTTTCTTT
CDR3 protein: CASSITGANTEAFF

V gene: TRBV5-5
CDR3 length: 12
clone size: few
J gene: TRBJ1-1
D gene: NA
CDR3 DNA: TGTGCCAGCAGCCCGATTAGGGGTGAAGCTTTCTTT
CDR3 protein: CASSPIRGEAFF

V gene: TRBV12-3/TRBV12-4
CDR3 length: 16
clone size: few
J gene: TRBJ2-2
D gene: NA
CDR3 DNA: TGTGCCAGCAGTTTATATGGGGGAACGAACACCGGGGAGCTGTTTTTT
CDR3 protein: CASSLYGGTNTGELFF

V gene: TRBV4-2
CDR3 length: 19
clone size: many
J gene: TRBJ1-3
D gene: NA
CDR3 DNA: TGTGCCAGCAGCCAAGTTCCCAGTCACAGCGTTTACTCTGGAAACACCATATATTTT
CDR3 protein: CASSQVPSHSVYSGNTIYF

V gene: TRBV7-3
CDR3 length: 15
clone size: many
J gene: TRBJ2-1
D gene: TRBD2
CDR3 DNA: TGTGCCAGCAGAGGGGCGGGAGGGCCCCACAATGAGCAGTTCTTC
CDR3 protein: CASRGAGGPHNEQFF

V gene: TRBV7-9
CDR3 length: 18
clone size: many
J gene: TRBJ2-6
D gene: NA
CDR3 DNA: TGTGCCAGCAGCGCTTCGGGGGCCAAGTACTCTGGGGCCAACGTCCTGACTTTC
CDR3 protein: CASSASGAKYSGANVLTF

V gene: TRBV28
CDR3 length: 15
clone size: NA
J gene: TRBJ1-5
D gene: TRBD1
CDR3 DNA: TGTGCCAGCAGGGACAGGGAGCAGGGCAATCAGCCCCAGCATTTT
CDR3 protein: CASRDREQGNQPQHF

V gene: TRBV19
CDR3 length: 19
clone size: NA
J gene: TRBJ2-1
D gene: TRBD2
CDR3 DNA: TGTGCCAGTAGTCTACACCAAGTGGGGACGGCGGGAGGGAATAATGAGCAGTTCTTC
CDR3 protein: CASSLHQVGTAGGNNEQFF

V gene: TRBV4-1
CDR3 length: 16
clone size: few
J gene: TRBJ1-2
D gene: TRBD1
CDR3 DNA: TGCGCCAGCAGCCAAGGCTTGGGACAGCGATACTATGGCTACACCTTC
CDR3 protein: CASSQGLGQRYYGYTF

V gene: TRBV19
CDR3 length: 13
clone size: many
J gene: TRBJ1-5
D gene: NA
CDR3 DNA: TGTGCCAGTAGTATTTCGACGAATCAGCCCCAGCATTTT
CDR3 protein: CASSISTNQPQHF

V gene: TRBV6-1
CDR3 length: 17
clone size: many
J gene: TRBJ2-3
D gene: TRBD2
CDR3 DNA: TGTGCCAGCAGCCGACAAATGACTAGCGGGAGCACAGATACGCAGTATTTT
CDR3 protein: CASSRQMTSGSTDTQYF

V gene: TRBV11-1
CDR3 length: 16
clone size: few
J gene: TRBJ2-7
D gene: TRBD1
CDR3 DNA: TGTGCCAGCACTCCCTTCCTTGAGGGGGCGCGTCTCGAGCAGTACTTC
CDR3 protein: CASTPFLEGARLEQYF

V gene: TRBV20-1
CDR3 length: 15
clone size: NA
J gene: TRBJ1-4
D gene: NA
CDR3 DNA: TGCAGTGCTAGAGATCCGGGCAGGGATAATGAAAAACTGTTTTTT
CDR3 protein: CSARDPGRDNEKLFF

V gene: TRBV14
CDR3 length: 16
clone size: many
J gene: TRBJ2-1
D gene: TRBD1
CDR3 DNA: TGTGCCAGCAGCCAAGCACCCCCGGGACAGGGCAATGAGCAGTTCTTC
CDR3 protein: CASSQAPPGQGNEQFF

V gene: TRBV20-1
CDR3 length: 15
clone size: many
J gene: TRBJ2-7
D gene: TRBD2
CDR3 DNA: TGCAGTGCTCGGTGGGCGGGGGGCCTCTCCTACGAGCAGTACTTC
CDR3 protein: CSARWAGGLSYEQYF

V gene: TRBV7-7
CDR3 length: 16
clone size: many
J gene: TRBJ2-1
D gene: NA
CDR3 DNA: TGTGCTAGCAGCGCCGGGACCCTCCTTTCGGTTGGTGAGCAGTTCTTC
CDR3 protein: CASSAGTLLSVGEQFF

V gene: TRBV12-3/TRBV12-4
CDR3 length: 13
clone size: many
J gene: TRBJ1-2
D gene: NA
CDR3 DNA: TGTGCCAGCTCTAACATAAGGGACTATGGCTACACCTTC
CDR3 protein: CASSNIRDYGYTF

V gene: TRBV7-6
CDR3 length: 16
clone size: many
J gene: TRBJ2-5
D gene: NA
CDR3 DNA: TGTGCCAGCAGCCACGGTCGTATGACGGAACAAGAGACCCAGTACTTC
CDR3 protein: CASSHGRMTEQETQYF

V gene: TRBV7-2
CDR3 length: 11
clone size: many
J gene: TRBJ1-4
D gene: TRBD1
CDR3 DNA: TGTGCCAGCAGCGAGCACAGGGGCCTGTTTTTT
CDR3 protein: CASSEHRGLFF